A single T cell receptor (beta chain) is shown here with its context. Its matching antigen is unknown. This sample is part of a study of tumor-infiltrating lymphocytes in localized non-small cell lung cancer. At the level of the study: Tumor tissue and non-adjacent uninvolved lung came from each patient.

Findings of the study overall: Higher tumor T cell infiltration than in uninvolved lung was supported by TCRbeta sequencing. Only some patients had TCR sequencing, depending on available tissue. Each assay used a separate piece of the same tissue.

TCRdb keeps only in-frame clones here, not all; method: immunoSEQ multiplex PCR. The sample contains approximately 12,000 clones, more than 75% of which appear only once. The CDR3 totals 12 residues. Trimming removed 8 bases from V and 4 bases from J, with 11 bases in between. The germline CDR1 and CDR2 sequences are MNHNY and SVGAGI (reference sequence). This TCR was sampled from a human donor with non-small cell lung cancer. The chain joins TRBV6-6 to TRBJ2-5, with D uncertain. Source material: uninvolved lung tissue not adjacent to the tumor. CDR3 DNA: TGTGCCAGCGGAGCGCGGTCAGAGACCCAGTACTTC. It codes for CASGARSETQYF.